This record looks at one TCR beta chain sequence and its context. This record comes from a study of long-term antiretroviral therapy in people with HIV. Germline V gene sequence: CDR1 SGHTA, CDR2 FQGNSA. The CDR3 has 15 residues. The germline V and J ends were trimmed by 3 bases and 0 bases, with 9 bases remaining between them. Survey level was the resolution at which the v3.0 immunoSEQ assay ran. Profiled with immunoSEQ multiplex PCR; TCRdb holds only in-frame clones, not every one. The profile shows 23,000 or so clones, approximately 80% of them singletons. This TCR was sampled from a woman aged 25-40 years with HIV. The chain employs TRBV7-2 and TRBJ1-3, with a possible D match to TRBD1 (5 bases). The starting material was unsorted PBMCs, obtained 0.2 years after starting antiretroviral therapy. The CDR3 reads CASSFGTVSGNTIYF. DNA of the CDR3: TGTGCCAGCAGCTTCGGGACCGTCTCTGGAAACACCATATATTTT.